The rows below give T cell receptor beta chains drawn from one sample of a study of shared clonotypes between healthy human individuals. Produced via immunoSEQ multiplex PCR; TCRdb's table is partial and in-frame only. The sample holds about 490,000 clones, 79% seen once. The specimen sequenced was PBMCs. Receptors were obtained from a woman in her 40s in good health. Some clones in this sample may be carry-over from other donors' samples. Both conserved end residues are part of each CDR3. The D gene is left open where the match is weak. Size is stated for part of the rows, as once, few or many counts, or as a class when the clone is expanded.

size: NA; V: TRBV9; D: NA; J: TRBJ2-3; DNA: TGTGCCAGCGCCCCCCCCCGGGCTAGCGGCACAGATACGCAGTATTTT; CDR3: CASAPPRASGTDTQYF
size: once; V: TRBV19; D: NA; J: TRBJ2-7; DNA: TGTGCCAGCGGCACCTGGTGGGAGCAGTACTTC; CDR3: CASGTWWEQYF
size: NA; V: TRBV18; D: NA; J: TRBJ2-1; DNA: TGTGCCAGCTCACGGGTGTCAGGGAAAGGATCCTACAATGAGCAGTTCTTC; CDR3: CASSRVSGKGSYNEQFF
size: NA; V: TRBV14; D: NA; J: TRBJ1-2; DNA: TGTGCCAGCAGCCACCCCAAGGCCGGGGGGCCGAGAACCTATGGCTACACCTTC; CDR3: CASSHPKAGGPRTYGYTF
size: NA; V: TRBV11-2; D: TRBD1; J: TRBJ2-7; DNA: TGTGCCAGCAGCTTAGGTTGGGGACAGGGACACTACGAGCAGTACTTC; CDR3: CASSLGWGQGHYEQYF
size: NA; V: TRBV5-1; D: NA; J: TRBJ2-5; DNA: TGCGCCAGCAGCTTGGCCTGGGCGGGAGAGACCCAGTACTTC; CDR3: CASSLAWAGETQYF
size: once; V: TRBV20-1; D: NA; J: TRBJ2-3; DNA: TGCAGTGCCCCAGGGGGCGGGAGTCAGTATTTT; CDR3: CSAPGGGSQYF
size: once; V: TRBV4-3; D: NA; J: TRBJ2-3; DNA: TGCGCCAGCAGCCAAGACGGCGTGCCAGATACGCAGTATTTT; CDR3: CASSQDGVPDTQYF
size: NA; V: TRBV2; D: TRBD1; J: TRBJ2-7; DNA: TGTGCCAGCAGCCCGCCCCAGGGGGCCCACGAGCAGTACTTC; CDR3: CASSPPQGAHEQYF
size: NA; V: TRBV28; D: NA; J: TRBJ2-7; DNA: TGTGCCAGCAGTTCCGGGAGTCGTGGGTACGAGCAGTACTTC; CDR3: CASSSGSRGYEQYF
size: NA; V: TRBV5-8; D: TRBD1; J: TRBJ2-1; DNA: TGTGCCAGCAGCAGGGGGCCCTCTGGGAAATACAATGAGCAGTTCTTC; CDR3: CASSRGPSGKYNEQFF
size: once; V: TRBV19; D: NA; J: TRBJ1-3; DNA: TGTGCCAGTAGCGACAGTCCCTCTGGAAACACCATATATTTT; CDR3: CASSDSPSGNTIYF
size: NA; V: TRBV1; D: NA; J: TRBJ1-4; DNA: TGCACCAGCAGCCACGAACTTCAAGGGGTGGATGAAAAACTGTTTTTT; CDR3: CTSSHELQGVDEKLFF
size: NA; V: TRBV11-2; D: TRBD1; J: TRBJ1-2; DNA: TGTGCCAGCAGCTTGACGGACAGGGGCCTTTACACCTTC; CDR3: CASSLTDRGLYTF
size: NA; V: TRBV18; D: NA; J: TRBJ2-7; DNA: TGTGCCAGCTCACCAGGCGGGGAACTGTCCTACGAGCAGTACTTC; CDR3: CASSPGGELSYEQYF
size: once; V: TRBV7-2; D: TRBD2; J: TRBJ2-3; DNA: TGTGCCAGCAGCTTAGTGGGGACTAGAAGCACAGATACGCAGTATTTT; CDR3: CASSLVGTRSTDTQYF
size: NA; V: TRBV21-1; D: NA; J: TRBJ2-5; DNA: TGTGCCAGCAGCAAAGATGGCAGCCAAGGGGAGACCCAGTACTTC; CDR3: CASSKDGSQGETQYF
size: NA; V: TRBV7-6; D: NA; J: TRBJ2-3; DNA: TGTGCCAGCAGCCACCGTCGGGGTGAAAGCACAGATACGCAGTATTTT; CDR3: CASSHRRGESTDTQYF